The T cell receptor beta chain described here comes from a study of monozygotic twins with inflammatory bowel disease. The study, taken as a whole, reports: Researchers were unable to tell different T cell subtypes apart. Some repertoire variability may stem from patients' differing immunosuppressive treatments.

CDR1 and CDR2 (germline): SGDLS, YYNGEE. The CDR3 has 17 residues. On this clonotype: Its antigen is still unknown.

Template switching incorporated UMIs with a 6-nucleotide sample barcode. Using TCRalpha and TCRbeta cDNA, the researchers carried out two nested PCRs that lasted roughly 16 and 10 cycles. TCRdb re-analyzed the 5' RACE reads; it lists each CDR3 protein once, without DNA. The sample has some 300,000 distinct CDR3 sequences, and its top ten clones hold about 5%. The source of this sequence is a human donor with ulcerative colitis or Crohn's disease, or a healthy co-twin of an affected twin (not recorded which). This chain joins TRBV9 and TRBJ2-3; TCRdb gives TRBD1 as the D gene, but with no DNA this cannot be confirmed. Sample: blood. CDR3 sequence reads: CASSVAPAGGGRDTQYF. The whole variable domain, filled in from reference TRBV9 and TRBJ2-3, reads DSGVTQTPKHLITATGQRVTLRCSPRSGDLSVYWYQQSLDQGLQFLIQYYNGEERAKGNILERFSAQQFPDLHSELNLSSLELGDSALYFCASSVAPAGGGRDTQYFGPGTRLTVL.